The 13 T cell receptor beta chains below all came from one sample that was sequenced in a study of blood T cell repertoires in COVID-19. Produced via immunoSEQ multiplex PCR; TCRdb's table is partial and in-frame only. Here the sample spans over 300,000 clones, roughly 90% being singletons. The sequencing input was peripheral blood. These receptors were obtained from a man aged 18 to 30 who had recovered from COVID-19.

V is TRBV10-3 and J is TRBJ2-3; 9 positions agree with TRBD2. Per the germline V gene, CDR1 is ENHRY and CDR2 is SYGVKD. Unmatched junction bases numbered 8, after V lost 0 bases and J lost 7 bases. The CDR3 loop spans 16 amino acids. The CDR3 protein is CAISESVAGEWYTQYF. CDR3 DNA: TGTGCCATCAGTGAGTCGGTAGCGGGAGAGTGGTATACGCAGTATTTT.

The chain employs TRBV7-2 and TRBJ1-1; TRBD1 matches 9 bases. J lost 1 base, V lost 3 bases, and 6 bases had no gene match. CDR1 is SGHTA, CDR2 FQGNSA, per germline. This CDR3 is built from 16 residues. This chain's CDR3 is CASSFEWGQGNTEAFF. CDR3 nucleotide sequence: TGTGCCAGCAGCTTTGAATGGGGACAGGGGAACACTGAAGCTTTCTTT. Together with reference TRBV7-2 and TRBJ1-1, the CDR3 gives the full variable domain: GAGVSQSPSNKVTEKGKDVELRCDPISGHTALYWYRQSLGQGLEFLIYFQGNSAPDKSGLPSDRFSAERTGGSVSTLTIQRTQQEDSAVYLCASSFEWGQGNTEAFFGQGTRLTVV.

V and J are TRBV27 and TRBJ2-7; possible D gene TRBD1, 5 bases. This CDR3 is built from 16 residues. V shed 0 bases and J shed 4 bases, with 16 bases lying between them. The germline V gene encodes CDR1 MNHEY and CDR2 SMNVEV (reference sequence). This chain's CDR3 is CASSLSAENRPYEQYF. CDR3 nucleotides: TGTGCCAGCAGTTTATCAGCCGAGAACAGGCCTTACGAGCAGTACTTC.

The sample holds one count of this clone. The rearrangement links TRBV18 to TRBJ2-2, with TRBD2 as a possible D gene (5 bases). V lost 0 bases to trimming and J lost 4 bases, with 12 bases between them. The CDR3 runs 16 residues. Germline CDR1 KGHSH, CDR2 LQKENI. The chain's CDR3 is CASSPPSGPVTGELFF. CDR3 coding DNA: TGTGCCAGCTCACCACCGAGCGGACCAGTCACCGGGGAGCTGTTTTTT.

The chain is built from TRBV9 and TRBJ1-3; tentative D call: TRBD1 (6 bases). CDR1 and CDR2 from the germline V gene are SGDLS and YYNGEE. V was shortened by 0 bases and J by 0 bases, with 16 bases between the two germline ends. The CDR3 runs 18 residues. DNA for the CDR3: TGTGCCAGCAGCGTAGCCGGAACAGGGCCCCACTCTGGAAACACCATATATTTT. It is translated as CASSVAGTGPHSGNTIYF.

The chain links TRBV11-2 to TRBJ2-4; D might be TRBD1 (5 bases). CDR3 length: 14 residues. The germline V gene has CDR1 SGHAT and CDR2 FQNNGV. V lost 1 base and J lost 4, with 8 bases in between. CDR3 residues: CASSLGQIKNIQYF. CDR3 DNA: TGTGCCAGCAGCTTAGGACAGATTAAAAACATTCAGTACTTC.

The J gene is TRBJ2-7, the V gene TRBV20-1; D is uncertain. The germline gives CDR1 DFQATT, CDR2 SNEGSKA (reference sequence). The V end lost 3 bases, the J end lost 3 bases, and 6 bases lay between the germline ends. This CDR3 is built from 11 residues. This CDR3 reads CSASSFYEQYF. In DNA form, the CDR3 reads TGCAGTGCTAGTTCCTTCTACGAGCAGTACTTC.

The CDR3 DNA is TGTGCCAGCAGCTTAGTACAGAACACCGGGGAGCTGTTTTTT. Its translation is CASSLVQNTGELFF. J is TRBJ2-2 and V is TRBV7-2; unclear D gene. The germline V gene has CDR1 SGHTA and CDR2 FQGNSA. Deletions cut 1 base from V and 1 base from J, with 4 bases between. The CDR3 sequence is 14 residues long. Full variable domain (outside the CDR3, taken from reference TRBV7-2 and TRBJ2-2): GAGVSQSPSNKVTEKGKDVELRCDPISGHTALYWYRQSLGQGLEFLIYFQGNSAPDKSGLPSDRFSAERTGGSVSTLTIQRTQQEDSAVYLCASSLVQNTGELFFGEGSRLTVL.

The V gene is TRBV7-9, the J gene TRBJ2-1; 8 bases match TRBD2. Trimming at V came to 4 bases and at J to 4 bases, leaving 9 bases not matched to a gene. The germline CDR1 and CDR2 sequences are SEHNR and FQNEAQ (reference sequence). CDR3 length: 16 amino acids. CDR3 DNA: TGTGCCAGCAGCTCCGGGGTAGCGGGATATTACAATGAGCAGTTCTTC. Residues: CASSSGVAGYYNEQFF.

The chain carries TRBV21-1 and TRBJ2-7; the table's D call, TRBD1, was not checked against the DNA. TRBV21-1 is given as a pseudogene. The CDR3 is made up of 18 amino acids. The CDR3 is CASSKVGQGFFPHYEQYF. Here the CDR3 DNA reads TGTGCCAGCAGCAAAGTGGGCCAGGGATTCTTCCCCCACTACGAGCAGTACTTC.

The V gene is TRBV6-6, the J gene TRBJ1-2; D remains ambiguous. The CDR3 covers 13 residues. V was shortened by 5 bases and J by 3 bases, with 10 bases between the two germline ends. The germline CDR1 and CDR2 sequences are MNHNY and SVGAGI (reference sequence). CDR3 protein: CASSEHGDYGYTF. CDR3 DNA: TGTGCCAGCAGTGAGCACGGAGACTATGGCTACACCTTC.

The J gene is TRBJ2-1, the V gene TRBV19; 16 bases align to TRBD2. V was pared by 5 bases and J by 3 bases, with 7 bases of the junction left unmatched. From germline, CDR1 is LNHDA and CDR2 SQIVND (reference sequence). There are 18 residues in the CDR3. The CDR3 bases are TGTGCCAGTAGTCCAGGGACTAGCGGGAGGGGAATCTACAATGAGCAGTTCTTC. Residues: CASSPGTSGRGIYNEQFF. The full variable domain, completed using reference TRBV19 and TRBJ2-1, is DGGITQSPKYLFRKEGQNVTLSCEQNLNHDAMYWYRQDPGQGLRLIYYSQIVNDFQKGDIAEGYSVSREKKESFPLTVTSAQKNPTAFYLCASSPGTSGRGIYNEQFFGPGTRLTVL.

The chain combines TRBV11-2 with TRBJ2-7; TRBD2 matches 7 bases. Germline CDR1 and CDR2: SGHAT and FQNNGV. The CDR3 extends over 15 amino acids. J lost 5 bases, V lost 5 bases, and 12 bases had no gene match. The CDR3 here is CASSEGREMFDEQYF. The DNA for the CDR3 is TGTGCCAGCAGCGAGGGGCGGGAGATGTTCGACGAGCAGTACTTC.